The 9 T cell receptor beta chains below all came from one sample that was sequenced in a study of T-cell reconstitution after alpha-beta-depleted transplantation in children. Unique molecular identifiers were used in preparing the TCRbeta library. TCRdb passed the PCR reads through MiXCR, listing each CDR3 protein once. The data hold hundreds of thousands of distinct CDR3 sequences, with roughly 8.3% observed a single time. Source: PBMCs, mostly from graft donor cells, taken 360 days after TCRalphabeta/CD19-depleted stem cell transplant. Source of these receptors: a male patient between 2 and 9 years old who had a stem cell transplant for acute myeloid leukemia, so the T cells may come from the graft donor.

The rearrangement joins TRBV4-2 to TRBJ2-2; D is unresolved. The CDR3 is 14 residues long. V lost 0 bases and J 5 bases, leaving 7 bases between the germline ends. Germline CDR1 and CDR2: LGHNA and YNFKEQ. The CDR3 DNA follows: TGTGCCAGCAGCCAAGAAGCACTTACCGGGGAGCTGTTTTTT. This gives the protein CASSQEALTGELFF.

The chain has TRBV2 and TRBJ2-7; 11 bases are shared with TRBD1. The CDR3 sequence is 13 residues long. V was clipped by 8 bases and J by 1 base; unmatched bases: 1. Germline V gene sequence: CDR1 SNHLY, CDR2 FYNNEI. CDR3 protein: CASGTGGSYEQYF. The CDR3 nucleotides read TGTGCCAGCGGGACAGGGGGTTCCTACGAGCAGTACTTC.

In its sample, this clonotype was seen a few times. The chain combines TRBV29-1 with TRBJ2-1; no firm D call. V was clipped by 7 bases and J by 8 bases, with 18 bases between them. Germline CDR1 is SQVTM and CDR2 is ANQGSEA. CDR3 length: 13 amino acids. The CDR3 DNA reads TGCAGCGGACGGTGGTATGGCCGCGATGAGCAGTTCTTC. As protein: CSGRWYGRDEQFF.

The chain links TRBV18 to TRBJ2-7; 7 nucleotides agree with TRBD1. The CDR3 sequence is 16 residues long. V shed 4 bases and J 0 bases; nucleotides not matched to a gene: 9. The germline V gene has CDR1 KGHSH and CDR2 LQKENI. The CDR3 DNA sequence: TGTGCCAGCTCACGCGTACCGGGACAGAGCTCCTACGAGCAGTACTTC. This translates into CASSRVPGQSSYEQYF.

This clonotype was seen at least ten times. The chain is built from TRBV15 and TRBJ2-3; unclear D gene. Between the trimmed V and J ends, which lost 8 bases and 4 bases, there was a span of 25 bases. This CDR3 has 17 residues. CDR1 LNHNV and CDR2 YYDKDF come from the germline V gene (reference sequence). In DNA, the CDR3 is TGTGCCACCTCACTTACCTACACGAGGCATCTTCCAGATACGCAGTATTTT. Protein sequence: CATSLTYTRHLPDTQYF.

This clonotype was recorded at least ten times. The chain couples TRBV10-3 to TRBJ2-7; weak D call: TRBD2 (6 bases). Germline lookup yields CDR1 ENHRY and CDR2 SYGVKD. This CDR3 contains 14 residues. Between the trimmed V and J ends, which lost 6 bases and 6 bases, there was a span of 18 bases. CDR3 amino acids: CAIRRLEGISEQYF. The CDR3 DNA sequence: TGTGCCATCAGGAGGTTGGAGGGAATCTCCGAGCAGTACTTC.

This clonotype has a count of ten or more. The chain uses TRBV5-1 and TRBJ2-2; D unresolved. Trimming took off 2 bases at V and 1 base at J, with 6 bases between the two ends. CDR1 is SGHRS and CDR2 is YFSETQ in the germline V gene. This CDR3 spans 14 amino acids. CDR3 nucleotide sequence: TGCGCCAGCAGCTTTCAGGAGAACACCGGGGAGCTGTTTTTT. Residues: CASSFQENTGELFF.

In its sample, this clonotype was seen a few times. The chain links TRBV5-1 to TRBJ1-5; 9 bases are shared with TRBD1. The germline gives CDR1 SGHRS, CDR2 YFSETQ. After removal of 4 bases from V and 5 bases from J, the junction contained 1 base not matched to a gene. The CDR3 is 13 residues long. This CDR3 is CASSRDRDQPQHF. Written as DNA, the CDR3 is TGCGCCAGCAGCAGGGACAGGGATCAGCCCCAGCATTTT.

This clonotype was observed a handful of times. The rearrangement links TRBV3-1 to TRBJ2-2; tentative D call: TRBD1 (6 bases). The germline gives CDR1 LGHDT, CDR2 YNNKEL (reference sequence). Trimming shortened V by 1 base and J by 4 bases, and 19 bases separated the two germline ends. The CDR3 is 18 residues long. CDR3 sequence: CASSQGPFGQSSTGELFF. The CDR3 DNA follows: TGTGCCAGCAGCCAAGGCCCGTTCGGACAGAGCAGCACCGGGGAGCTGTTTTTT.